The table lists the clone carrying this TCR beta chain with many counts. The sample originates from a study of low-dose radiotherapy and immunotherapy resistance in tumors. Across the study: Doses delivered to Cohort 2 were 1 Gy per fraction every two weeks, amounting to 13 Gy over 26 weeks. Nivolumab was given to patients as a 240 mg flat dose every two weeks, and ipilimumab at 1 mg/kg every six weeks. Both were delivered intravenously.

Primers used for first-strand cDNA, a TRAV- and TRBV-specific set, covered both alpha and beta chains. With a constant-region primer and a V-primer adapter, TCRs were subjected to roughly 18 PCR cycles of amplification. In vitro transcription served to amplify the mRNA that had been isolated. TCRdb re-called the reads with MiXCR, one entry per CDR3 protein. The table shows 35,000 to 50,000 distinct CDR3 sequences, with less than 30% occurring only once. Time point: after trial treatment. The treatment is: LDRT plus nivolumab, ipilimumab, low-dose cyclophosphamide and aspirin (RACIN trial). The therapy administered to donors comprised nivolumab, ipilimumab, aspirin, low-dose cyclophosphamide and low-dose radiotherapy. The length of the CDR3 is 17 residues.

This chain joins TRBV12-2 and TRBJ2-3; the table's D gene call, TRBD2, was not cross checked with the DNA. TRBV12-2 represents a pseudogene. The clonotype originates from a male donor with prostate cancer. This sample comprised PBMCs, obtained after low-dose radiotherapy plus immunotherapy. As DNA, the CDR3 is TGTGCAAGTCGCTTAGTTTCAGCGGAACCTAGCACAGATACGCAGTATTTT. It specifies CASRLVSAEPSTDTQYF.